This TCR beta chain was sequenced for a study of cytomegalovirus exposure and HLA in healthy donors. From germline, CDR1 is LGHNA and CDR2 YSLEER. The length of the CDR3 is 16 residues. The V and J ends lost 0 bases and 3 bases respectively, with 11 bases between them. This PCR relied on a set of 60 Vbeta primers and 13 Jbeta primers. Only in-frame clones appear in the TCRdb table, and some are missing; sequencing was by immunoSEQ multiplex PCR. The repertoire holds 170,000 or so clones, with around 81% as singletons. V gene TRBV4-3 combines with J gene TRBJ1-4; D is possibly TRBD1 (5 bases). The sequence was obtained from a man in his forties in good health and CMV-seronegative. Sequencing input: PBMCs. CDR3 nucleotide sequence: TGCGCCAGCAGCCAAGATATACAGGCGGCTAATGAAAAACTGTTTTTT. The encoded protein is CASSQDIQAANEKLFF.